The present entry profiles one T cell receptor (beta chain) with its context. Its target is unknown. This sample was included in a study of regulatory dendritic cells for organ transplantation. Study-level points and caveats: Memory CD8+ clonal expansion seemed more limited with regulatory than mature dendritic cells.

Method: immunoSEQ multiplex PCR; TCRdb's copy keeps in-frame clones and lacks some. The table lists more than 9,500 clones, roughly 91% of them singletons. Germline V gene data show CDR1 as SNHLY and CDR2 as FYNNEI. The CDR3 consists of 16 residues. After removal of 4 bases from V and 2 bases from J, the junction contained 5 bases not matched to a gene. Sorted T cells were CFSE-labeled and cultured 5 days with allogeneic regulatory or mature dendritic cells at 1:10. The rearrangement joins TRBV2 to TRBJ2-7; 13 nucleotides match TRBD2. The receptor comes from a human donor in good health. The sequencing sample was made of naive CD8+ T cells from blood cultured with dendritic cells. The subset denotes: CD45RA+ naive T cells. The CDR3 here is CASSGLAGGAPYEQYF. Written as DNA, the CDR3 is TGTGCCAGCAGTGGACTAGCGGGGGGTGCCCCCTACGAGCAGTACTTC.